This T cell receptor (beta chain) was sequenced for a study of cytomegalovirus exposure and HLA in healthy donors. Study at large: In a previous analysis, 100 million to 140 million unique TCR beta sequences were found from 150 million to 200 million T cells.

Regarding the study as a whole: Earlier findings revealed that most TCR beta V segments proved productive either about 87% or about 30% of the time. Researchers counted roughly 150 TCR beta chains as cytomegalovirus-associated. Researchers reported in a later analysis that a missense DCLRE1C variant was tied to TCR beta V- and J-gene trimming.

As regards this clone: Antigen specificity is unknown.

PCR used 60 Vbeta primers and 13 Jbeta primers. Here immunoSEQ multiplex PCR was the method, and the copy in TCRdb shows in-frame clones only, minus some. This table has 55,000 to 75,000 clones, 80% to 90% appearing once. The germline gives CDR1 DFQATT, CDR2 SNEGSKA (reference sequence). The CDR3 runs 11 residues. Trimming left V 5 bases short and J 6 bases short, with 10 bases between. The chain carries TRBV20-1 and TRBJ1-1, with D unresolved. Sequences were obtained from PBMCs. This receptor was obtained from a man aged 18 to 30 in good health and CMV-seronegative. CDR3 loop: CSARLQAEAFF. Written as DNA, the CDR3 is TGCAGTGCTCGCCTCCAGGCTGAAGCTTTCTTT.